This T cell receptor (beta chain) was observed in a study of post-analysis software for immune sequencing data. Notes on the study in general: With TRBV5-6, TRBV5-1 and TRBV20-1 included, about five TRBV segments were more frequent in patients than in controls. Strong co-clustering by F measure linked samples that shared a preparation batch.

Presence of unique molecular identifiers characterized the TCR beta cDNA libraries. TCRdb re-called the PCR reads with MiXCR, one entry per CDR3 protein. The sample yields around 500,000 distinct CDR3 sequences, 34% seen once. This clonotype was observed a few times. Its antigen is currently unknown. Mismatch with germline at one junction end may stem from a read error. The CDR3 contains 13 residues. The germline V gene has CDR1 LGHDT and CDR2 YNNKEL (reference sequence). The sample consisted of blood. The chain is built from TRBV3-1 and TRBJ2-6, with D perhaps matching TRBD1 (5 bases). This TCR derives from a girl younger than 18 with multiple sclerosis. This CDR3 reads CASSLDGANVPTF. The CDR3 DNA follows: TGTGCCAGCAGCCTCGATGGGGCCAACGTCCCGACTTTC. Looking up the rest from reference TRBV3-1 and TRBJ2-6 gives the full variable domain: DTAVSQTPKYLVTQMGNDKSIKCEQNLGHDTMYWYKQDSKKFLKIMFSYNNKELIINETVPNRFSPKSPDKAHLNLHINSLELGDSAVYFCASSLDGANVPTFGAGSRLTVL.